The T cell receptor beta chain described here comes from a study of cytomegalovirus exposure and HLA in healthy donors. Sequencing used immunoSEQ multiplex PCR; TCRdb keeps in-frame clones, though not all of them. This table has hundreds of thousands of clones, roughly 90% appearing once. The CDR3 is 17 amino acids. J lost 3 bases, V lost 6 bases, and 13 bases had no gene match. The germline CDR1 and CDR2 sequences are KGHSH and LQKENI. The chain uses TRBV18 and TRBJ1-5; 8 bases map to TRBD1. The source is a young woman in good health and CMV-seronegative. Sequencing was performed on PBMCs. CDR3 residues: CASSERTGWGINQPQHF. In nucleotides, the CDR3 is TGTGCCAGCTCGGAGAGGACAGGGTGGGGGATCAATCAGCCCCAGCATTTT.